This T cell receptor (beta chain) was identified during a study of Graves' ophthalmopathy and Graves' hyperthyroidism (dated by TCRdb to between 2017 and 2018). Study-level background: A patient counted as having stable hyperthyroidism if there was no progression to ophthalmopathy within 18 months of follow-up. In five or six hyperthyroidism patients, the T-cell repertoires found in thyroid tissue were compared with those found in blood. To explore V-J signatures that separate ophthalmopathy from hyperthyroidism, a discovery set of about a hundred patients was enrolled, consisting of 43 with ophthalmopathy and about 60 with stable hyperthyroidism. In total, 135 blood samples were TCR-sequenced: roughly 45 ophthalmopathy, under 85 hyperthyroidism and approximately 17 hyperthyroidism-to-ophthalmopathy patients. Once sampling was done, hyperthyroidism patients were given methimazole at a starting dose of 30 mg daily, while ophthalmopathy patients were given high-dose intravenous methylprednisolone. TCR beta repertoire signatures were used to distinguish Graves' ophthalmopathy from Graves' hyperthyroidism and to predict progression to ophthalmopathy. An independent validation cohort comprised fewer than 20 hyperthyroidism patients and over 15 patients who later progressed from hyperthyroidism to ophthalmopathy.

TCR beta CDR3 regions were amplified from RNA transcripts for repertoire sequencing. A first-round RT-PCR used HTBI primers with the Qiagen OneStep RT-PCR kit, followed by a second-round multiplex PCR, size selection and purification. Libraries were sequenced paired-end with 100 bp reads on an Illumina HiSeq2000. The original methods were these. SOAPnuke was used to process the reads, throwing out any read that had adapters, had uncalled bases, had a mean Phred below 15, or lacked an exact constant-primer or identifier match. COPE v1.2.5 was used to merge high-quality paired reads. Each unique nucleotide sequence was treated as a clonotype, and MiTCR v1.1 was used to align the clonotypes to the IMGT TRB V, D and J references. Analysis was restricted to V-J combinations with a frequency above 0.0001, which covered roughly 99% of repertoires. A TCR clonal expansion and chaos score per V-J combination was defined as the ratio of F50 clonal expansion to chaos observed in the TCRdist matrix. Welch's t-statistics and random forest were used to reduce features to some 13 V-J combinations, which were fed into a naive Bayes classifier. The similarity between thyroid and blood repertoires was quantified using the Morisita-Horn index. TCRdb took the public reads, trimmed them with fastp at Q25, ran MiXCR for clone calling and kept in-frame beta chains. All rows with the same CDR3 protein become a single entry with the most common DNA and genes. These V and J calls originate from TCRdb's pipeline instead of the authors' own analysis. The sample includes around 1.1 million distinct CDR3 sequences, with 35% to 45% observed a single time. The ten top clones hold 11% of the sample.

Worth noting for this clonotype: This clone's antigen is unknown. This sequence may be a read error, since a much larger clone differs from it by one base.

Results the study describes overall, beyond this receptor: Sample size was not predetermined statistically, and investigators were not blinded to group allocation. In validation, the model predicted ophthalmopathy progression with about 71% sensitivity and roughly 72% specificity; roughly 12 predicted patients were CT-confirmed with GO in a median of approximately six months. Most expanded thyroid clonotypes with frequency above 0.001 were also detected in blood, suggesting blood repertoires may reflect the thyroid immune response. The 13-signature model separated ophthalmopathy from stable hyperthyroidism with roughly 89% sensitivity and 81% to 82% specificity in cross-validation, and 80%/75% in the test set.

Patients with hyperthyroidism were aged 18 to 65 years, had been newly diagnosed, and had a disease duration of less than 2 months. Patients with other autoimmune diseases, uncontrolled infections, pregnancy or lactation were excluded. Clinical symptoms, serum thyroxine, TRAb, thyroid ultrasound and orbital computed tomography formed the basis of the diagnosis. Trizol reagent was used to extract the total RNA, and its quality was then checked on an Agilent 2100 Bioanalyzer. Trimming takes 6 bases from V and 1 base from J, and the germline ends sit 10 bases apart. The cysteine opens and the phenylalanine closes a CDR3 of 13 amino acids. The retained sequence is limited to the CDR3, 39 bases, with the frame set at the first base. The germline V gene yields ENHRY for CDR1 and SYGVKD for CDR2.

The chain was built from TRBV10-3 and TRBJ2-7; the D gene is perhaps TRBD1 or TRBD2, as each covers 5 bases. This TCR came from an adult man with Graves' hyperthyroidism. The sequenced sample consisted of peripheral blood or thyroid tissue (not recorded which). The DNA reads TGTGCCATCAGCCGGGGCAGATCCTACGAGCAGTACTTC. Translated, this gives CAISRGRSYEQYF.